Shown below are 21 T cell receptor beta chains from a single sample sequenced in a study of blood T cell repertoires in COVID-19. The table came from immunoSEQ multiplex PCR; TCRdb's copy has only in-frame clones and leaves some out. The top ten clones hold 3.5% to 5.5% of a sample with 250,000 to 350,000 clones, 70% to 90% of them seen once. The sample consisted of PBMCs or T cells enriched from blood (not recorded which). The receptors were gathered from a young woman who had recovered from COVID-19.

CDR3 residues: CASSRPATGDTQYF. CDR3 in DNA: TGTGCCAGCAGCCGCCCGGCTACGGGAGATACGCAGTATTTT. The chain carries TRBV3-1 (or the pseudogene TRBV3-2) and TRBJ2-3; D not certain. V shed 4 bases and J shed 5 bases, with 13 bases lying between them. Germline V gene lookup returns CDR1 LGHDT and CDR2 YNNKEL (reference sequence). This CDR3 is 14 amino acids long.

For the CDR3, the DNA is TGTGCCAGCAGTTATCAGGGTCCTCCCTACGAGCAGTACTTC. This sequence encodes CASSYQGPPYEQYF. The gene calls are TRBV6-5 and TRBJ2-7, with a tentative D call TRBD1 (5 bases). The germline V gene encodes CDR1 MNHEY and CDR2 SVGAGI. V lost 3 bases and J lost 2, with 11 bases in between. CDR3 length: 14 amino acids.

This chain links TRBV5-6 with TRBJ2-7; TRBD1 is a possible D gene (6 bases). Germline assignment: CDR1 SGHDT and CDR2 YYEEEE. V lost 5 bases and J lost 5, with 14 bases in between. This CDR3 region has 13 residues. CDR3 amino acids: CASRTRDNNEQYF. Here the CDR3 DNA reads TGTGCCAGCAGAACCCGGGACAACAACGAGCAGTACTTC.

The rearrangement joins TRBV7-6 to TRBJ2-5, with 10 bases identical to TRBD1. The germline gives CDR1 SGHVS, CDR2 FNYEAQ. CDR3 size: 15 residues. Trimming took 4 bases from V and 5 from J; bases not matched to a gene: 7. The CDR3 region has the DNA TGTGCCAGCAGCTCGACAGGGGGCCGGGGGGAGACCCAGTACTTC. It codes for CASSSTGGRGETQYF.

J is TRBJ2-7 and V is TRBV4-1; D uncertain. Germline loops: CDR1 MGHRA, CDR2 YSYEKL. The CDR3 is 11 amino acids. Deletions cut 3 bases from V and 9 bases from J, with 9 bases between. The CDR3 is CASSQYTVQYF. CDR3 nucleotide sequence: TGCGCCAGCAGCCAGTATACTGTGCAGTACTTC.

This clone has just one count. The rearrangement uses TRBV15 and TRBJ2-3; 8 positions match TRBD1. Germline values: CDR1 LNHNV, CDR2 YYDKDF (reference sequence). The CDR3 loop spans 16 amino acids. J lost 8 bases, V lost 5 bases, and 15 bases had no gene match. CDR3 nucleotides: TGTGCCACCAGCCCCTCCCGGGACAGGAGTTCGGGTACGCAGTATTTT. It is translated as CATSPSRDRSSGTQYF.

The V gene is TRBV7-2, the J gene TRBJ1-2; 8 bases line up with TRBD1. This CDR3 comprises 15 residues. The V gene's germline CDR1 is SGHTA and CDR2 FQGNSA. Germline trimming cut 5 bases from V and 4 bases from J; bases unmatched to any gene: 9. The CDR3 bases are TGTGCCAGCAGCATCGGACAGGGAAGGGCCTATGGCTACACCTTC. It translates to CASSIGQGRAYGYTF.

The chain links TRBV28 to TRBJ2-7; the match to TRBD1 covers 8 bases. Trimming removed 5 bases from V and 3 bases from J; junction bases left unmatched: 6. This CDR3 spans 14 amino acids. In germline, CDR1 is MDHEN, CDR2 SYDVKM. As DNA, the CDR3 is TGTGCCAGCAGTCGCAGGGGGCTGAGCTACGAGCAGTACTTC. This codes for CASSRRGLSYEQYF.

At least ten counts were recorded for this clone. The genes are TRBV18 and TRBJ1-6, with a weak D call TRBD1 (6 bases). The CDR3 has 14 amino acids. Germline V gene data show CDR1 as KGHSH and CDR2 as LQKENI. V was clipped by 2 bases and J by 7 bases, with 9 bases between them. The CDR3 region is CASSPSTGNSPLHF. CDR3 DNA: TGTGCCAGCTCACCAAGTACAGGGAATTCACCCCTCCACTTT.

The V gene is TRBV18, the J gene TRBJ2-2; TRBD1 matches 9 bases. The CDR3 covers 15 residues. Trimming cost V 4 bases and J 0 bases; bases outside gene matches: 0. Germline lookup yields CDR1 KGHSH and CDR2 LQKENI. Written as DNA, the CDR3 is TGTGCCAGCTCACGGGACAGGGCGAACACCGGGGAGCTGTTTTTT. This sequence encodes CASSRDRANTGELFF.

J is TRBJ2-1 and V is TRBV7-2; 9 nucleotides agree with TRBD2. Germline-derived CDR1 and CDR2 are SGHTA and FQGNSA. V dropped 7 bases and J dropped 2; count of bases not matched to a gene: 9. The CDR3 is 16 residues long. The CDR3 nucleotides are TGTGCCAGCAATAGCGGGGGACTATCTCCCTACAATGAGCAGTTCTTC. As protein: CASNSGGLSPYNEQFF. Full variable domain (outside the CDR3, taken from reference TRBV7-2 and TRBJ2-1): GAGVSQSPSNKVTEKGKDVELRCDPISGHTALYWYRQSLGQGLEFLIYFQGNSAPDKSGLPSDRFSAERTGGSVSTLTIQRTQQEDSAVYLCASNSGGLSPYNEQFFGPGTRLTVL.

V is TRBV19 and J is TRBJ1-1; D may be TRBD1 (6 bases). The CDR3 is 12 amino acids. V was pared by 6 bases and J by 3 bases, with 8 bases between. Germline CDR1 and CDR2: LNHDA and SQIVND (reference sequence). CDR3 loop: CASRAGDTEAFF. Written as DNA, the CDR3 is TGTGCCAGTAGGGCAGGGGACACTGAAGCTTTCTTT.

The chain carries TRBV7-9 and TRBJ1-1; D is unclear. Germline CDR1 reads SEHNR; CDR2 reads FQNEAQ (reference sequence). V dropped 0 bases and J dropped 10 bases, with 12 bases sitting between them. The CDR3 covers 13 residues. CDR3: CASSLAGQVGAFF. The CDR3, as DNA: TGTGCCAGCAGCTTAGCTGGGCAAGTGGGAGCTTTCTTT.

The genes are TRBV28 and TRBJ2-5; 12 bases are shared with TRBD2. CDR1 and CDR2 from the germline V gene are MDHEN and SYDVKM. This CDR3 is 15 amino acids long. With V trimmed by 6 bases and J by 5 bases, 7 bases remained unmatched. The CDR3 nucleotides read TGTGCCAGCAGCCTAGCGGGAGGGCCCGGGGAGACCCAGTACTTC. Translating gives CASSLAGGPGETQYF. The full variable domain, with the rest looked up from reference TRBV28 and TRBJ2-5, is DVKVTQSSRYLVKRTGEKVFLECVQDMDHENMFWYRQDPGLGLRLIYFSYDVKMKEKGDIPEGYSVSREKKERFSLILESASTNQTSMYLCASSLAGGPGETQYFGPGTRLLVL.

This clone was seen once. Here the CDR3 DNA reads TGTGCCAGTATTTCCGGGGACAGGGGATTTTACAATGAGCAGTTCTTC. This encodes CASISGDRGFYNEQFF. The chain carries TRBV19 and TRBJ2-1; 10 positions match TRBD1. The CDR3 runs 16 residues. Trimming took 7 bases from V and 4 from J; bases not matched to a gene: 10. The germline gives CDR1 LNHDA, CDR2 SQIVND (reference sequence).

In its sample, this clone was seen a few times. This chain joins TRBV6-5 and TRBJ1-2, with a possible D match to TRBD1 (6 bases). Germline V gene sequence: CDR1 MNHEY, CDR2 SVGAGI. Trimming removed 8 bases from V and 6 bases from J, with 13 bases in between. The CDR3 runs 12 residues. The CDR3 here is CASFPQGNGYTF. CDR3 DNA: TGTGCCAGCTTCCCTCAGGGGAATGGCTACACCTTC.

This chain connects TRBV15 to TRBJ1-3, with TRBD1 matching over 7 bases. The V gene's germline CDR1 is LNHNV and CDR2 YYDKDF (reference sequence). There are 16 residues in the CDR3. J gave up 0 bases and V 0 bases, and 2 bases lay outside the gene matches. CDR3 in amino acids: CATSRDRGSSGNTIYF. The CDR3 nucleotides read TGTGCCACCAGCAGAGACAGGGGGAGCTCTGGAAACACCATATATTTT.

This chain uses TRBV5-1 with TRBJ2-3; 8 bases are shared with TRBD2. The CDR3 spans 17 residues. Germline assignment: CDR1 SGHRS and CDR2 YFSETQ. The trim removed 0 bases at V and 6 bases at J, leaving 12 bases unmatched. This chain's CDR3 is CASSLAGRGEPLDTQYF. The CDR3 bases are TGCGCCAGCAGCTTGGCGGGGCGGGGGGAGCCCCTCGATACGCAGTATTTT. Drawing the rest from reference TRBV5-1 and TRBJ2-3, the complete variable domain is KAGVTQTPRYLIKTRGQQVTLSCSPISGHRSVSWYQQTPGQGLQFLFEYFSETQRNKGNFPGRFSGRQFSNSRSEMNVSTLELGDSALYLCASSLAGRGEPLDTQYFGPGTRLTVL.

The V and J genes are TRBV18 and TRBJ1-1, with TRBD1 matching 8 bases. The germline gives CDR1 KGHSH, CDR2 LQKENI. With V trimmed by 0 bases and J by 0 bases, 3 bases remained unmatched. The CDR3 contains 16 residues. The CDR3 coding sequence is TGTGCCAGCTCACCACCCAGGGGGCGAATGAACACTGAAGCTTTCTTT. Protein sequence: CASSPPRGRMNTEAFF.

The J gene is TRBJ1-5, the V gene TRBV29-1, with TRBD1 identical over 8 bases. Germline CDR1 is SQVTM and CDR2 is ANQGSEA. V shed 4 bases and J 4 bases; nucleotides not matched to a gene: 3. The CDR3 extends over 13 amino acids. The DNA of the CDR3 is TGCAGCGTTGGGGGGACAGGAAATCAGCCCCAGCATTTT. This translates into CSVGGTGNQPQHF.

J is TRBJ1-2 and V is TRBV5-5; D possibly corresponds to TRBD1 (5 bases). CDR1 and CDR2 (germline): SGHKS, YYEKEE (reference sequence). Trimming removed 4 bases at V and 5 bases at J, with 21 bases between. The CDR3 is 16 amino acids. CDR3 amino acids: CASSLQGDGRVYGYTF. In DNA, the CDR3 is TGTGCCAGCAGCCTCCAGGGTGACGGCAGGGTTTATGGCTACACCTTC.